A single T cell receptor (beta chain) is shown here with its context. Its antigen is currently unknown. Measured with immunoSEQ multiplex PCR; TCRdb has only the in-frame clones, and not every one. The data contain about 97,000 clones, around 89% of them singletons. Germline CDR1 reads SGHRS; CDR2 reads YFSETQ. The CDR3 has 19 amino acids. V dropped 0 bases and J dropped 2 bases, with 24 bases sitting between them. This sample was taken from a study of T cell responses to AZD1222 COVID-19 vaccine. Across the whole study: Pooled in the analysis were second doses at about 4 or about 12 weeks. The study, taken as a whole, reports: Donors skewed white British and female; clonal diversity was possibly underestimated. With dominance at 160-218 and 743-854, vaccine-associated CD4 TCRs spanned spike. Just five or six AZD1222 recipients were seropositive at baseline.

The receptor comes from an adult in good health. The chain recombines TRBV5-1 with TRBJ2-7; D is perhaps TRBD1 (6 bases). Here the sequenced sample was peripheral blood, taken on day 0 of AZD1222 vaccination. The CDR3 sequence is CASSLALNPPGAFTYEQYF. CDR3 DNA: TGCGCCAGCAGCTTGGCCCTGAACCCCCCAGGGGCCTTCACCTACGAGCAGTACTTC. Supplemented by reference TRBV5-1 and TRBJ2-7, the full variable domain reads KAGVTQTPRYLIKTRGQQVTLSCSPISGHRSVSWYQQTPGQGLQFLFEYFSETQRNKGNFPGRFSGRQFSNSRSEMNVSTLELGDSALYLCASSLALNPPGAFTYEQYFGPGTRLTVT.